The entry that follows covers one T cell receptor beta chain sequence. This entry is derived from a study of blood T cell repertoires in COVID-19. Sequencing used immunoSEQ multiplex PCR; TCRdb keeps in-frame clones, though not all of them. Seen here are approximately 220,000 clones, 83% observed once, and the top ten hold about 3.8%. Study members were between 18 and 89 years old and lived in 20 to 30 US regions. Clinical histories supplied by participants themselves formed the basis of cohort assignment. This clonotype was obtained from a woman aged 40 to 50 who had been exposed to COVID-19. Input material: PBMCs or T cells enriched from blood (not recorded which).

CDR3 sequence (DNA): TGTGCCAGCAGCCAAGGACAGGGGGCTAACTATGGCTACACCTTC. Translated: CASSQGQGANYGYTF. The chain couples TRBV3-1 (or the pseudogene TRBV3-2) to TRBJ1-2, with 9 bases identical to TRBD1. The CDR3 consists of 15 residues. CDR1 is LGHDT and CDR2 is YNNKEL in the germline V gene (reference sequence). Trimming took 1 base from V and 0 from J; bases not matched to a gene: 0.